This TCR beta chain was retrieved from a study of technical replicates of blood from several donors. Libraries were prepared by immunoSEQ multiplex PCR; TCRdb keeps only in-frame clonotypes and omits some of them. The data show about 100,000 clones, with 95% seen just once and about 0.21% held by the top ten. Trimming removed 6 bases at V and 0 bases at J, with 12 bases between. The CDR3 runs to 16 residues. CDR1 MNHEY and CDR2 SMNVEV come from the germline V gene (reference sequence). This clonotype was obtained from a human donor in good health. The chain has TRBV27 and TRBJ2-6; weak D call: TRBD1 (5 bases). Sequenced: T cells isolated from PBMCs. As DNA, the CDR3 is TGTGCCAGCAGCGGAAGGGGTTACTCTGGGGCCAACGTCCTGACTTTC. It is translated as CASSGRGYSGANVLTF.